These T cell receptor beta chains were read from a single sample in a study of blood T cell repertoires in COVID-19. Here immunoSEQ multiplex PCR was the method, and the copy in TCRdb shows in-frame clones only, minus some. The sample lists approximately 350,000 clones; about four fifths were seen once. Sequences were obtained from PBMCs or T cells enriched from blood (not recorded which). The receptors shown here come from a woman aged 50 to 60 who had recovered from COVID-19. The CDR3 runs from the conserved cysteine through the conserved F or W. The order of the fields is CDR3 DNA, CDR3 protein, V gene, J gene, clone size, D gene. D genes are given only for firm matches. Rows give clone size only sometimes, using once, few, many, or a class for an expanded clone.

cdr3_nt: TGTGCCAGCAGAATCGAGAGCGGAGAGAAAGAGACCCAGTACTTC
cdr3_aa: CASRIESGEKETQYF
v_call: TRBV2
j_call: TRBJ2-5
clone_size: NA
d_call: NA

cdr3_nt: TGTGCCAGCAGCCGCCAAACGGTGAACACTGAAGCTTTCTTT
cdr3_aa: CASSRQTVNTEAFF
v_call: TRBV7-9
j_call: TRBJ1-1
clone_size: NA
d_call: NA

cdr3_nt: TGCGCCAGCAGCCAATTGGCCAGACTAGCTCCTCACAATGAGCAGTTCTTC
cdr3_aa: CASSQLARLAPHNEQFF
v_call: TRBV4-1
j_call: TRBJ2-1
clone_size: many
d_call: TRBD2

cdr3_nt: TGTGCCAGCGCACCGTCCCAACCGGGGGATTCCAATTCACCCCTCCACTTT
cdr3_aa: CASAPSQPGDSNSPLHF
v_call: TRBV18
j_call: TRBJ1-6
clone_size: NA
d_call: NA

cdr3_nt: TGCGCCAGCAGCCCTCCTTGGACAAATAATTCACCCCTCCACTTT
cdr3_aa: CASSPPWTNNSPLHF
v_call: TRBV4-3
j_call: TRBJ1-6
clone_size: NA
d_call: NA

cdr3_nt: TGTGCCAGCAGGGACAGCGCAACTAATGAAAAACTGTTTTTT
cdr3_aa: CASRDSATNEKLFF
v_call: TRBV2
j_call: TRBJ1-4
clone_size: once
d_call: NA

cdr3_nt: TGTGCCAGCAGCGTAGACCCCCAGGGGGAAAAACTGTTTTTT
cdr3_aa: CASSVDPQGEKLFF
v_call: TRBV9
j_call: TRBJ1-4
clone_size: NA
d_call: NA

cdr3_nt: TGTGCCACCAGTGTTGGAGGGGACTCCCGAGAGACCCAGTACTTC
cdr3_aa: CATSVGGDSRETQYF
v_call: TRBV24-1
j_call: TRBJ2-5
clone_size: NA
d_call: NA

cdr3_nt: TGTGCCAGCAGCCAAGGTGGGTCGAGGGGGTCCTATAATTCACCCCTCCACTTT
cdr3_aa: CASSQGGSRGSYNSPLHF
v_call: TRBV3-1/TRBV3-2
j_call: TRBJ1-6
clone_size: NA
d_call: NA

cdr3_nt: TGCGCCAGCAGCCAGGGGACACTGAACTATGGCTACACCTTC
cdr3_aa: CASSQGTLNYGYTF
v_call: TRBV4-3
j_call: TRBJ1-2
clone_size: NA
d_call: NA

cdr3_nt: TGTGCCAGCAGTGAACTAGCGGGAGCCGGGGAGCTGTTTTTT
cdr3_aa: CASSELAGAGELFF
v_call: TRBV2
j_call: TRBJ2-2
clone_size: NA
d_call: TRBD2

cdr3_nt: TGTGCCTGGAGTGTCACAGGCCCGGGGGGAAGCTCGTTCGGTCGCAATCAGCCCCAGCATTTT
cdr3_aa: CAWSVTGPGGSSFGRNQPQHF
v_call: TRBV30
j_call: TRBJ1-5
clone_size: NA
d_call: NA

cdr3_nt: TGCGCCAGCAGCTTGGACGGACAGGGGGCCTACGAGCAGTACTTC
cdr3_aa: CASSLDGQGAYEQYF
v_call: TRBV5-1
j_call: TRBJ2-7
clone_size: NA
d_call: TRBD1

cdr3_nt: TGTGCCTGGAGTGTTTCATTAGTGGCAGGCACTGAAGCTTTCTTT
cdr3_aa: CAWSVSLVAGTEAFF
v_call: TRBV30
j_call: TRBJ1-1
clone_size: NA
d_call: NA

cdr3_nt: TGTGCCAGCAGCTTAGCTAGCTCTGGGGCCAACGTCCTGACTTTC
cdr3_aa: CASSLASSGANVLTF
v_call: TRBV7-6
j_call: TRBJ2-6
clone_size: NA
d_call: NA

cdr3_nt: TGTGCCAGCCTGCGGGGATTGGATAATTCACCCCTCCACTTT
cdr3_aa: CASLRGLDNSPLHF
v_call: TRBV7-8
j_call: TRBJ1-6
clone_size: NA
d_call: NA

cdr3_nt: TGCGCCAGCAGCTTTCGGGAGGGTGGTTCACCCCTCCACTTT
cdr3_aa: CASSFREGGSPLHF
v_call: TRBV5-1
j_call: TRBJ1-6
clone_size: NA
d_call: NA

cdr3_nt: TGTGCCAGCAGCCCCGGAGGGCAGGGCACAGATACGCAGTATTTT
cdr3_aa: CASSPGGQGTDTQYF
v_call: TRBV2
j_call: TRBJ2-3
clone_size: NA
d_call: NA

cdr3_nt: TGTGCCAGCAGCCCCCCACTCCCCGACTATGGCTACACCTTC
cdr3_aa: CASSPPLPDYGYTF
v_call: TRBV11-3
j_call: TRBJ1-2
clone_size: NA
d_call: NA

cdr3_nt: TGTGCCAGCAGTGGACGGGGGACAGCTCTGAACACTGAAGCTTTCTTT
cdr3_aa: CASSGRGTALNTEAFF
v_call: TRBV2
j_call: TRBJ1-1
clone_size: NA
d_call: TRBD1

cdr3_nt: TGTGCCAGCAGCTTCTTCGGGGGAGGCTATGGCTACACCTTC
cdr3_aa: CASSFFGGGYGYTF
v_call: TRBV5-6
j_call: TRBJ1-2
clone_size: NA
d_call: NA

cdr3_nt: TGCGCCAGCAGCACCCCCGAGACAGGGACTGAAGCTTTCTTT
cdr3_aa: CASSTPETGTEAFF
v_call: TRBV5-1
j_call: TRBJ1-1
clone_size: few
d_call: TRBD1